These 29 T cell receptor beta chains were all obtained from the same sample, sequenced in a study of cytomegalovirus exposure and HLA in healthy donors (dated by TCRdb to 2015 to 2018). The library came from the immunoSEQ multiplex PCR assay. TCRdb took over this immuneACCESS table, retaining in-frame rearrangements with V and J assigned. Such tables are incomplete; in checked studies, under half of the missing clones stem from an unresolved V gene, and the remainder is unexplained. The sample records 100,000 to 150,000 clones, over 90% of which are singletons. The ten largest clones add up to under 1.5% of the sample. Specimen: PBMCs. Every receptor here comes from a young woman in good health and CMV-seronegative.

The chain employs TRBV4-1 and TRBJ2-1; TRBD2 matches at 9 bases. Germline V gene data show CDR1 as MGHRA and CDR2 as YSYEKL. This CDR3 comprises 17 residues. J gave up 8 bases and V 1 base, and 12 bases lay outside the gene matches. CDR3 sequence (DNA): TGCGCCAGCAGCCAAGGGAAAGGGCTAGCGGGAATGTATGAGCAGTTCTTC. Translating gives CASSQGKGLAGMYEQFF.

This rearrangement joins TRBV5-1 to TRBJ2-7; TRBD2 is a possible D gene (5 bases). Trimming shortened V by 5 bases and J by 2 bases, and 14 bases separated the two germline ends. Germline values: CDR1 SGHRS, CDR2 YFSETQ. The CDR3 length is 14 residues. The CDR3 DNA is TGCGCCAGCAGAATAGGGAGCGCGCCCTACGAGCAGTACTTC. Translation: CASRIGSAPYEQYF.

The sample holds one count of this clone. V and J are TRBV4-1 and TRBJ2-7; perhaps TRBD2 as D (5 bases). The CDR3 consists of 13 residues. The V end was cut by 3 bases, the J end by 7 bases, with 13 bases between. Germline V lookup: CDR1 MGHRA, CDR2 YSYEKL. The CDR3 DNA follows: TGCGCCAGCAGCCAGAGGAGGCTCGGGGAGCAGTACTTC. Translated, it gives CASSQRRLGEQYF.

The V and J genes are TRBV28 and TRBJ1-2; D is uncertain. The CDR3 consists of 15 residues. Germline V CDR1 and CDR2: MDHEN, SYDVKM. The V and J ends lost 3 bases and 6 bases respectively, with 17 bases between them. In DNA, the CDR3 is TGTGCCAGCAGTTTGGTATTGAGGTATCGGCATGGCTACACCTTC. Protein sequence: CASSLVLRYRHGYTF.

The chain links TRBV5-1 to TRBJ2-7; TRBD2 agrees at 11 bases. V was clipped by 0 bases and J by 7 bases; unmatched bases: 6. Germline assignment: CDR1 SGHRS and CDR2 YFSETQ. The CDR3 is 15 residues long. DNA of the CDR3: TGCGCCAGCAGCTTGGTTAGCGGGGGGGCCCAGGAGCAGTACTTC. Protein: CASSLVSGGAQEQYF.

The chain employs TRBV5-1 and TRBJ2-7; 7 positions agree with TRBD1. In germline, CDR1 is SGHRS, CDR2 YFSETQ. Losses at the gene ends were 4 bases for V and 3 bases for J; bases not matched to a gene: 13. The CDR3 spans 16 residues. The DNA for the CDR3 is TGCGCCAGCAGCCTAGGGACAGTAGGAATAAGCTACGAGCAGTACTTC. This translates into CASSLGTVGISYEQYF.

This chain links TRBV7-8 with TRBJ2-5; 10 nucleotides agree with TRBD2. The CDR3 has 15 amino acids. V lost 1 base, J lost 4 bases, and 3 bases stayed unmatched. Germline V gene lookup returns CDR1 SGHVS and CDR2 FQNEAQ. As DNA, the CDR3 is TGTGCCAGCAGCTTAGGGGTAGCGGGAGGAGAGACCCAGTACTTC. This codes for CASSLGVAGGETQYF.

The chain employs TRBV14 and TRBJ2-7, with D perhaps matching TRBD1 (6 bases). Trimming removed 1 base at V and 2 bases at J, with 15 bases between. CDR3 length equals 16 residues. CDR1 and CDR2 from the germline V gene are SGHDN and FVKESK. CDR3 sequence: CASSQGPRQAPYEQYF. The CDR3 nucleotides are TGTGCCAGCAGCCAAGGCCCCCGACAGGCCCCCTACGAGCAGTACTTC. The whole variable domain, filled in from reference TRBV14 and TRBJ2-7, reads EAGVTQFPSHSVIEKGQTVTLRCDPISGHDNLYWYRRVMGKEIKFLLHFVKESKQDESGMPNNRFLAERTGGTYSTLKVQPAELEDSGVYFCASSQGPRQAPYEQYFGPGTRLTVT.

The rearrangement links TRBV5-6 to TRBJ1-1; 8 positions match TRBD1. The CDR3 sequence is 14 residues long. In germline, CDR1 is SGHDT, CDR2 YYEEEE. V lost 1 base, J lost 4 bases, and 3 bases stayed unmatched. CDR3 protein: CASSLFDRGTEAFF. The CDR3, as DNA: TGTGCCAGCAGCTTGTTCGACAGGGGCACTGAAGCTTTCTTT.

This clone is a singleton in its sample. This chain connects TRBV5-1 to TRBJ2-1, with TRBD1 matching over 9 bases. CDR1 is SGHRS, CDR2 YFSETQ, per germline. Unmatched junction bases numbered 6, after V lost 3 bases and J lost 2 bases. The CDR3 covers 16 residues. In DNA, the CDR3 is TGCGCCAGCAGCTGGACAGGGGTAGGTCCCTACAATGAGCAGTTCTTC. This translates into CASSWTGVGPYNEQFF.

The rearrangement joins TRBV6-1 to TRBJ1-1, with D possibly matching TRBD1 (5 bases). Germline CDR1 is MNHNS and CDR2 is SASEGT. Trimming pared 7 bases from V and 3 bases from J, leaving 18 bases between. The CDR3 runs to 15 residues. Here the CDR3 reads CASTQGPGPYTEAFF. In DNA form, the CDR3 reads TGTGCCAGCACTCAGGGCCCCGGGCCCTACACTGAAGCTTTCTTT.

The V and J genes are TRBV5-1 and TRBJ1-1; the D gene is possibly TRBD1 (5 bases). V lost 7 bases, J lost 4 bases, and 17 bases lay in between. Germline V gene sequence: CDR1 SGHRS, CDR2 YFSETQ. The CDR3 runs 14 residues. DNA for the CDR3: TGCGCCAGCGCACTCCCGGGGGATGGCACTGAAGCTTTCTTT. This gives the protein CASALPGDGTEAFF.

This sequence joins TRBV2 and TRBJ1-5, with TRBD1 identical over 10 bases. The CDR3 totals 15 residues. In germline, CDR1 is SNHLY, CDR2 FYNNEI. V dropped 6 bases and J dropped 2; count of bases not matched to a gene: 4. CDR3 bases: TGTGCCAGCAGCGGGGACAGGGGAGGCAATCAGCCCCAGCATTTT. It codes for CASSGDRGGNQPQHF.

The chain uses TRBV7-9 and TRBJ2-7; 8 bases match TRBD1. Germline V lookup: CDR1 SEHNR, CDR2 FQNEAQ (reference sequence). Losses at the gene ends were 1 base for V and 0 bases for J; bases not matched to a gene: 2. The length of the CDR3 is 15 residues. CDR3 sequence (DNA): TGTGCCAGCAGCTTAGGACAGGGGTACTCCTACGAGCAGTACTTC. Its translation is CASSLGQGYSYEQYF.

The chain employs TRBV4-1 and TRBJ2-6; the D gene is possibly TRBD2 (5 bases). Germline lookup yields CDR1 MGHRA and CDR2 YSYEKL. V lost 0 bases to trimming and J lost 4 bases, with 13 bases between them. There are 17 residues in the CDR3. The CDR3 coding sequence is TGCGCCAGCAGCCAAGATTTCCGGGGAATGGGGGCCAACGTCCTGACTTTC. Its protein is CASSQDFRGMGANVLTF.

V gene TRBV11-2 combines with J gene TRBJ1-1; D is unclear. The CDR3 extends over 14 amino acids. Trimming shortened V by 3 bases and J by 6 bases, and 14 bases separated the two germline ends. CDR1 SGHAT and CDR2 FQNNGV come from the germline V gene. For the CDR3, the DNA is TGTGCCAGCAGCTTCGCTAGAGCCCTTTCTGAAGCTTTCTTT. It is translated as CASSFARALSEAFF.

This chain connects TRBV9 to TRBJ2-1, with unresolved D. Germline V lookup: CDR1 SGDLS, CDR2 YYNGEE. Trimming pared 0 bases from V and 9 bases from J, leaving 10 bases between. There are 13 residues in the CDR3. This CDR3 is CASSVASSTEQFF. The DNA for the CDR3 is TGTGCCAGCAGCGTAGCTTCAAGCACTGAGCAGTTCTTC.

The chain has TRBV6-6 and TRBJ1-2; TRBD1 matches at 9 bases. Germline lookup yields CDR1 MNHNY and CDR2 SVGAGI (reference sequence). V lost 11 bases, J lost 3 bases, and 13 bases stayed unmatched. The CDR3 consists of 15 residues. The CDR3 DNA follows: TGTGCCGGCACCATGGGGACAGGGTTTGACTATGGCTACACCTTC. Translating it yields CAGTMGTGFDYGYTF.

The chain joins TRBV6-5 to TRBJ2-3; D gene unclear. CDR1 and CDR2 (germline): MNHEY, SVGAGI. V dropped 2 bases and J dropped 0 bases, with 9 bases sitting between them. The CDR3 totals 15 residues. CDR3 sequence (DNA): TGTGCCAGCAGTTACGAACCCCAGAGCACAGATACGCAGTATTTT. Translating gives CASSYEPQSTDTQYF.

This rearrangement joins TRBV30 to TRBJ2-6; D ambiguous. V was clipped by 0 bases and J by 0 bases, with 12 bases between them. CDR1 GTSNPN and CDR2 SVGIG come from the germline V gene (reference sequence). The CDR3 is 17 amino acids. CDR3 in amino acids: CAWSVQHLSSGANVLTF. CDR3 nucleotides: TGTGCCTGGAGTGTACAGCACCTTAGCTCTGGGGCCAACGTCCTGACTTTC.

The gene calls are TRBV28 and TRBJ2-7, with D perhaps matching TRBD1 (6 bases). Trimming took off 6 bases at V and 8 bases at J, with 14 bases between the two ends. The CDR3 runs 12 residues. CDR1 and CDR2 from the germline V gene are MDHEN and SYDVKM. Here the CDR3 reads CASRSGQSQQYF. For the CDR3, the DNA is TGTGCCAGCAGGTCCGGACAGTCGCAGCAGTACTTC.

This clone was seen only once. The rearrangement joins TRBV28 to TRBJ2-2, with D perhaps matching TRBD1 (7 bases). Germline CDR1 and CDR2: MDHEN and SYDVKM. This CDR3 contains 13 residues. V was pared by 10 bases and J by 9 bases, with 18 bases between. CDR3 residues: CATCRPGGRELFF. As DNA, the CDR3 is TGTGCCACCTGTCGTCCAGGGGGGCGGGAGCTGTTTTTT.

This clone was found once. The chain uses TRBV30 and TRBJ2-7; no firm D call. The germline V and J ends were trimmed by 5 bases and 3 bases, with 8 bases remaining between them. There are 11 residues in the CDR3. CDR1 is GTSNPN, CDR2 SVGIG, per germline (reference sequence). The DNA for the CDR3 is TGTGCCTGGTCCGGTAGCTACGAGCAGTACTTC. Residues: CAWSGSYEQYF.

The J gene is TRBJ2-5, the V gene TRBV30; 10 bases align to TRBD2. This CDR3 region has 12 residues. Germline trimming cut 3 bases from V and 6 bases from J; bases unmatched to any gene: 1. Germline values: CDR1 GTSNPN, CDR2 SVGIG (reference sequence). In DNA, the CDR3 is TGTGCCTGGAGACTAGCGGGAAAGACCCAGTACTTC. It translates to CAWRLAGKTQYF.

V is TRBV28 and J is TRBJ1-5; a possible D gene is TRBD1 (6 bases). Germline-derived CDR1 and CDR2 are MDHEN and SYDVKM. The CDR3 is 15 amino acids. V lost 2 bases to trimming and J lost 5 bases, with 13 bases between them. CDR3 region: CASSLGGAYHQPQHF. The CDR3 nucleotides are TGTGCCAGCAGTTTAGGGGGCGCGTACCATCAGCCCCAGCATTTT.

This sequence joins TRBV18 and TRBJ1-4, with D hard to call. Germline V gene sequence: CDR1 KGHSH, CDR2 LQKENI. V lost 1 base, J lost 0 bases, and 6 bases lay in between. This CDR3 is built from 15 residues. CDR3 loop: CASSPRAATNEKLFF. The CDR3 DNA reads TGTGCCAGCTCACCACGGGCTGCAACTAATGAAAAACTGTTTTTT.

The chain uses TRBV5-6 and TRBJ2-2, with D perhaps matching TRBD2 (5 bases). The V gene lost 1 base and the J gene lost 3 bases, with 7 bases spanning the gap. The CDR3 is 14 residues long. The V gene's germline CDR1 is SGHDT and CDR2 YYEEEE. The DNA of the CDR3 is TGTGCCAGCAGCTTGAGCGGATACACCGGGGAGCTGTTTTTT. This translates into CASSLSGYTGELFF.

The chain joins TRBV9 to TRBJ2-1, with unresolved D. Trimming pared 3 bases from V and 3 bases from J, leaving 7 bases between. This CDR3 spans 13 amino acids. CDR1 SGDLS and CDR2 YYNGEE come from the germline V gene. This CDR3 is CASSGHLYNEQFF. In nucleotides, the CDR3 is TGTGCCAGCAGCGGACACCTCTACAATGAGCAGTTCTTC.

The rearrangement joins TRBV5-1 to TRBJ1-1; TRBD1 matches at 7 bases. The V and J ends lost 0 bases and 7 bases, in that order; junction bases with no gene match: 3. The CDR3 sequence is 13 residues long. Germline V gene lookup returns CDR1 SGHRS and CDR2 YFSETQ. CDR3 protein: CASSLGQGLEAFF. The CDR3 nucleotides are TGCGCCAGCAGCTTGGGACAGGGCCTTGAAGCTTTCTTT.